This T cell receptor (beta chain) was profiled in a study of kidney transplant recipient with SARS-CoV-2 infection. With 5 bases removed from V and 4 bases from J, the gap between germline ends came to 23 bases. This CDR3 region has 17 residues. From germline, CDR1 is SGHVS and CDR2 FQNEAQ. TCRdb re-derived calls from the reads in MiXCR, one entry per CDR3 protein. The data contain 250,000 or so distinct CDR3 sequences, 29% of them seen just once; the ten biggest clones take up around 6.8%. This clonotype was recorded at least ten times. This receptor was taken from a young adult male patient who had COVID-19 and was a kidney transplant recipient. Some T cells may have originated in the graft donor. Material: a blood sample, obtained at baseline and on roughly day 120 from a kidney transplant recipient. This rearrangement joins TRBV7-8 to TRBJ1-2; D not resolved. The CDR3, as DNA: TGTGCCAGCAGCACGGCAATGTTTACCCGAAAGACCTATGGCTACACCTTC. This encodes CASSTAMFTRKTYGYTF.